Below are 5 T cell receptor beta chains sequenced from a single sample in a study of identical twins. TCRdb re-derived calls from the 5' RACE reads in MiXCR, one entry per CDR3 protein. This table holds some 730,000 distinct CDR3 sequences, 15% to 20% found once. This same sample was also part of a study on T cells expressing NK-cell markers.

The sequencing input was PBMCs. These receptors came from a woman aged 18-29 years in good health.

CDR3 nucleotides: TGCGCCAGCAGCCAGGGACTAGCGGGGGGAGTAGCCAAAAACATTCAGTACTTC. Translated, it gives CASSQGLAGGVAKNIQYF. The chain couples TRBV5-1 to TRBJ2-4; 15 bases line up with TRBD2. Germline V gene lookup returns CDR1 SGHRS and CDR2 YFSETQ. There are 18 residues in the CDR3. Trimming cost V 4 bases and J 0 bases; bases outside gene matches: 5.

V is TRBV10-2 and J is TRBJ2-2; 8 positions match TRBD1. Germline V gene sequence: CDR1 WSHSY, CDR2 SAAADI. The CDR3 is 15 residues long. The V segment lost 6 bases and the J segment 5 bases; nucleotides outside the gene matches: 8. Written as DNA, the CDR3 is TGCGCCAGCAGGGAAGACAGGGGAGTAACCGGGGAGCTGTTTTTT. Translating gives CASREDRGVTGELFF.

This clonotype was seen a handful of times. The chain carries TRBV29-1 and TRBJ1-2; D remains ambiguous. CDR3 length equals 13 residues. Looked up from germline, CDR1 is SQVTM and CDR2 is ANQGSEA. The germline V and J ends were trimmed by 6 bases and 6 bases, with 17 bases remaining between them. CDR3 nucleotides: TGCAGCGTGCGGACGGGGTATAGTCATGGCTACACCTTC. Protein: CSVRTGYSHGYTF.

This chain's CDR3 is CASSQGLARVGTEAFF. In nucleotides, the CDR3 is TGTGCCAGCAGCCAGGGACTGGCCCGGGTGGGGACTGAAGCTTTCTTT. The chain combines TRBV12-3 or TRBV12-4 with TRBJ1-1, with a tentative D call TRBD1 (5 bases). Trimming took 6 bases from V and 5 from J, leaving 22 bases between them. The CDR3 covers 16 residues.

This clonotype occurred a few times. The gene calls are TRBV6-5 and TRBJ2-5; perhaps TRBD2 as D (6 bases). Trimming removed 0 bases from V and 7 bases from J, with 12 bases in between. The CDR3 has 14 residues. Germline assignment: CDR1 MNHEY and CDR2 SVGAGI. The CDR3 DNA sequence: TGTGCCAGCAGTTACTCTGAGGGAGGAGGGACCCAGTACTTC. It is translated as CASSYSEGGGTQYF.